The clone carrying this T cell receptor (beta chain) was seen just once. The sample originates from a study of T cell changes during pregnancy in multiple sclerosis. The data were produced by immunoSEQ multiplex PCR, yet TCRdb's version contains in-frame clones alone and is incomplete. Among roughly 73,000 clones listed, around 90% were seen once. This specimen consisted of peripheral blood, obtained in the second trimester of pregnancy. The sequence was obtained from a female donor in good health, enrolled as a control in a pregnancy study.

The CDR3 spells CASSSLAGTDTQYF. CDR3 bases: TGTGCCAGCAGTTCACTAGCGGGCACAGATACGCAGTATTTT. The chain joins TRBV6-5 to TRBJ2-3; TRBD2 aligns across 8 bases. CDR1 MNHEY and CDR2 SVGAGI come from the germline V gene. Trimming took 4 bases from V and 1 from J; bases not matched to a gene: 1. CDR3 length: 14 amino acids.